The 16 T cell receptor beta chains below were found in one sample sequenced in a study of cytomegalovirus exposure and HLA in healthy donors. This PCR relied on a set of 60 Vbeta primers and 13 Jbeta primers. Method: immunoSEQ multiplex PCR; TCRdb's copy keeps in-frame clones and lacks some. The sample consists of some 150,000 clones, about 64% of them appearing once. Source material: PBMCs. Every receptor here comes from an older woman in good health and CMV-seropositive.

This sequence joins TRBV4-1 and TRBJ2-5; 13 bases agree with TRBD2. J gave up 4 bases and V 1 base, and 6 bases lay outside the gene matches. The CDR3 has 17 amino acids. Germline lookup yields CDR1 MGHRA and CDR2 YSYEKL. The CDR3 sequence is CASSQGLAGGSRETQYF. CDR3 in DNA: TGCGCCAGCAGCCAAGGACTAGCGGGAGGCAGTAGAGAGACCCAGTACTTC.

The CDR3 sequence: CASSKKPGDTPFF. The DNA for the CDR3 is TGCGCCAGCAGCAAAAAACCGGGAGACACACCGTTCTTC. The chain couples TRBV4-3 to TRBJ2-1; D might be TRBD2 (6 bases). This CDR3 is built from 13 residues. Deletions cut 5 bases from V and 15 bases from J, with 20 bases between. The V gene's germline CDR1 is LGHNA and CDR2 YSLEER.

The CDR3 is CASSQQGNTIYF. The DNA of the CDR3 is TGTGCCAGCAGCCAACAGGGTAACACCATATATTTT. J is TRBJ1-3 and V is TRBV7-9; tentatively, D is TRBD1 (6 bases). The CDR3 is made up of 12 amino acids. V gave up 5 bases and J gave up 7 bases, with 9 bases separating them. Germline-derived CDR1 and CDR2 are SEHNR and FQNEAQ (reference sequence). The entire variable domain, with the rest obtained from reference TRBV7-9 and TRBJ1-3, is as follows: DTGVSQNPRHKITKRGQNVTFRCDPISEHNRLYWYRQTLGQGPEFLTYFQNEAQLEKSRLLSDRFSAERPKGSFSTLEIQRTEQGDSAMYLCASSQQGNTIYFGEGSWLTVV.

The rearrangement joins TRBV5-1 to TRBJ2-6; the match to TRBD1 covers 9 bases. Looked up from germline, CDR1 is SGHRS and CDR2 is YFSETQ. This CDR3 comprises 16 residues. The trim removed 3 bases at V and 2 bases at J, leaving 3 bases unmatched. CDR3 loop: CASSSQGAAGANVLTF. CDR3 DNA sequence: TGCGCCAGCAGCTCACAGGGGGCAGCTGGGGCCAACGTCCTGACTTTC.

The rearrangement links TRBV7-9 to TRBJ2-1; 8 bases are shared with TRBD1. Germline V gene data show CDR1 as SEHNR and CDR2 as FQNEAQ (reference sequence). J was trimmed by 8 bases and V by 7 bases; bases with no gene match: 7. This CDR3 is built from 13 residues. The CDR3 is CASKGQGKDEQFF. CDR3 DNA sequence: TGTGCCAGCAAAGGACAGGGAAAAGATGAGCAGTTCTTC.

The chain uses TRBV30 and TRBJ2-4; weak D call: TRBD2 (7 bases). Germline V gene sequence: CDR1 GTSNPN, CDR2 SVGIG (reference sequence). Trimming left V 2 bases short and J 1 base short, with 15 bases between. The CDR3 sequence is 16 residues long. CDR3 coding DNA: TGTGCCTGGAGTAGGGGGGGGGCTAGGGCCAAAAACATTCAGTACTTC. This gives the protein CAWSRGGARAKNIQYF.

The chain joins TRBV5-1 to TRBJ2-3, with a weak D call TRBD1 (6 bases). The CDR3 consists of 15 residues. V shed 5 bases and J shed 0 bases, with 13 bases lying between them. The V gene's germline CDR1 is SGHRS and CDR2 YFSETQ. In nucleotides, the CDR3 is TGCGCCAGCAGACCAGGGACACCTAGCACAGATACGCAGTATTTT. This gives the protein CASRPGTPSTDTQYF. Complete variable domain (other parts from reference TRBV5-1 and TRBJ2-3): KAGVTQTPRYLIKTRGQQVTLSCSPISGHRSVSWYQQTPGQGLQFLFEYFSETQRNKGNFPGRFSGRQFSNSRSEMNVSTLELGDSALYLCASRPGTPSTDTQYFGPGTRLTVL.

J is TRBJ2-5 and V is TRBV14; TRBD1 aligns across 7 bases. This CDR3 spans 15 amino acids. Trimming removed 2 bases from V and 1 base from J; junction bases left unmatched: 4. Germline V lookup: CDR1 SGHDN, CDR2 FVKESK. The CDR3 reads CASSQIQGPQETQYF. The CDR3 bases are TGTGCCAGCAGCCAAATACAGGGGCCCCAAGAGACCCAGTACTTC.

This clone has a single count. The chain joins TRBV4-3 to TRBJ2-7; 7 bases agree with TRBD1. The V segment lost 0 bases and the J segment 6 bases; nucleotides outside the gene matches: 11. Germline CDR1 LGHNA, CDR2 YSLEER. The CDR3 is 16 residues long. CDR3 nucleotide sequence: TGCGCCAGCAGCCAAGATTACCGGGACAGTCCTCTCGAGCAGTACTTC. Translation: CASSQDYRDSPLEQYF.

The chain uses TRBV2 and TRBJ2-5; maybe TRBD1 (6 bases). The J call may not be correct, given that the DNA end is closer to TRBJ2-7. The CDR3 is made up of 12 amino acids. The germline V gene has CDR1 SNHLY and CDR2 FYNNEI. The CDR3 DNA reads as TGTGCCAGCAGTACTACAGGGTTCGAGCAGTACTTC. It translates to CASSTTGFEQYF.

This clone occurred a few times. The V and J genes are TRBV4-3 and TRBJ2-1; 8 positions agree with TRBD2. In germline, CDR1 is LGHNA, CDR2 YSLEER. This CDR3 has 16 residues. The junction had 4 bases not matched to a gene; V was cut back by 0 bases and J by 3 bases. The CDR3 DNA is TGCGCCAGCAGCCAAGACCCGGGACTAGGCTACAATGAGCAGTTCTTC. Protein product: CASSQDPGLGYNEQFF.

DNA of the CDR3: TGTGCCAGCAGCTTAGGGGGACAGGGGGCGAGAGGCTACACCTTC. This translates into CASSLGGQGARGYTF. This chain connects TRBV13 to TRBJ1-2, with TRBD1 identical over 12 bases. From germline, CDR1 is PRHDT and CDR2 FYEKMQ (reference sequence). The CDR3 covers 15 residues. V gave up 0 bases and J gave up 8 bases; unmatched junction bases: 4.

The CDR3 DNA follows: TGCAGCGGGGGCGCGGGGGCTAACTATGGCTACACCTTC. As protein: CSGGAGANYGYTF. This sequence joins TRBV29-1 and TRBJ1-2; D possibly corresponds to TRBD1 (5 bases). V gave up 7 bases and J gave up 0 bases, with 12 bases separating them. Germline V lookup: CDR1 SQVTM, CDR2 ANQGSEA. The CDR3 spans 13 residues.

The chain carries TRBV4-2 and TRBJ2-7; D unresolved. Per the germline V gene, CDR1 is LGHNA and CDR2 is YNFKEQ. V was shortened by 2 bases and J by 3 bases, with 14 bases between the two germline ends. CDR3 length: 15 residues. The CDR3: CASSQRSARIYEQYF. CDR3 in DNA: TGTGCCAGCAGCCAACGTTCAGCGAGAATCTACGAGCAGTACTTC.

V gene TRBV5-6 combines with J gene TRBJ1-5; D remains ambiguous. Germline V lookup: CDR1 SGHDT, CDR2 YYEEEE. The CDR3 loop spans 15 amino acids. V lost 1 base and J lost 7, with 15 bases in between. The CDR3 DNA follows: TGTGCCAGCAGCTTGATCGGGGAATCGAGACAGCCCCAGCATTTT. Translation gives CASSLIGESRQPQHF. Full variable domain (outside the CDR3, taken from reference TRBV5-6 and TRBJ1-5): DAGVTQSPTHLIKTRGQQVTLRCSPKSGHDTVSWYQQALGQGPQFIFQYYEEEERQRGNFPDRFSGHQFPNYSSELNVNALLLGDSALYLCASSLIGESRQPQHFGDGTRLSIL.

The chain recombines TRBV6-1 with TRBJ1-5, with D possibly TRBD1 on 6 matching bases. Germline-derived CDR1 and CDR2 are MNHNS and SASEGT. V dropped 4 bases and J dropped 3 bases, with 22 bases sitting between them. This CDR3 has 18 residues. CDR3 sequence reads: CASSGHRDYDPFNQPQHF. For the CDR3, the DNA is TGTGCCAGCAGTGGCCACAGGGATTATGACCCCTTCAATCAGCCCCAGCATTTT.